What follows describes a single T cell receptor (beta chain). This sample was included in a study of blood T cell repertoires in COVID-19. J lost 0 bases, V lost 6 bases, and 4 bases had no gene match. The germline V gene encodes CDR1 LNHDA and CDR2 SQIVND (reference sequence). CDR3 length: 14 amino acids. The table came from immunoSEQ multiplex PCR; TCRdb's copy has only in-frame clones and leaves some out. The sample lists about 260,000 clones, 86% occurring once. V and J are TRBV19 and TRBJ2-7; 8 nucleotides align to TRBD1. Sequencing was carried out using peripheral blood. The sequence was obtained from a man between 40 and 49 years old who had recovered from COVID-19. The CDR3 bases are TGTGCCAGTAGACCGGGACAGGTCTCCTACGAGCAGTACTTC. Protein sequence: CASRPGQVSYEQYF.